The 9 T cell receptor beta chains listed next were all sequenced from one sample in a study of early T cells in non-severe SARS-CoV-2 infection. In TCRdb, the 5' RACE reads were re-called with MiXCR into one record per CDR3 protein. The sample lists about 52,000 distinct CDR3 sequences; approximately 8.4% were seen once. Source material: whole blood. These receptors all come from an adult who was a healthcare worker with PCR-confirmed SARS-CoV-2 infection or an uninfected control (not recorded which).

This clonotype was seen only a few times. The V call is TRBV6-5, the J call TRBJ1-1; a weak D match, TRBD1 (5 bases). This CDR3 is 15 amino acids long. CDR1 MNHEY and CDR2 SVGAGI come from the germline V gene. V was clipped by 7 bases and J by 2 bases, with 17 bases between them. CDR3 amino acids: CASKVMAGHNTEAFF. The CDR3 DNA sequence: TGTGCCAGCAAAGTGATGGCCGGACATAACACTGAAGCTTTCTTT.

This clonotype has ten or more counts. V and J are TRBV30 and TRBJ1-1; 9 nucleotides agree with TRBD1. Germline CDR1 is GTSNPN and CDR2 is SVGIG (reference sequence). The length of the CDR3 is 13 residues. With 3 bases clipped from V and 12 bases from J, the junction kept 11 bases outside the gene matches. The CDR3 DNA reads as TGTGCCTGGAGCCCTGACGGGACAGGGAAGACTTTCTTT. Translating it yields CAWSPDGTGKTFF.

This clonotype has ten or more counts. The chain is built from TRBV10-3 and TRBJ2-6; D uncertain. This CDR3 spans 15 amino acids. CDR1 is ENHRY and CDR2 is SYGVKD in the germline V gene. V shed 6 bases and J shed 2 bases, with 11 bases lying between them. The CDR3 DNA reads as TGTGCCATCAGAGAGCAGGCTACTGGGGCCAACGTCCTGACTTTC. Amino acid sequence: CAIREQATGANVLTF.

As concerns this clonotype: The conserved final phenylalanine or tryptophan is absent from the CDR3, which likely points to a read error. Because the CDR3's place on the DNA is in doubt, the DNA is left out and the CDR3 is given as listed by TCRdb. This chain joins TRBV7-2 and TRBJ2-4; the table names TRBD1, a call not compared with the DNA. Counting both end residues, the CDR3 totals 14 amino acids. In germline, CDR1 is SGHTA, CDR2 FQGNSA. The CDR3 reads CASIIPSGQGCPWG.

The sample holds many counts of this clonotype. The J gene is TRBJ2-5, the V gene TRBV7-2, with D possibly being TRBD1 or TRBD2 (6 bases each). V was pared by 5 bases and J by 6 bases, with 13 bases between. The CDR3 sequence is 13 residues long. CDR1 SGHTA and CDR2 FQGNSA come from the germline V gene. The CDR3 region is CASSRARGQTQYF. DNA for the CDR3: TGTGCCAGCAGCCGAGCCCGGGGGCAGACCCAGTACTTC. The variable domain in full, with the rest retrieved from reference TRBV7-2 and TRBJ2-5, is GAGVSQSPSNKVTEKGKDVELRCDPISGHTALYWYRQSLGQGLEFLIYFQGNSAPDKSGLPSDRFSAERTGGSVSTLTIQRTQQEDSAVYLCASSRARGQTQYFGPGTRLLVL.

The table lists this clonotype with a few counts. The chain links TRBV20-1 to TRBJ2-5; D not certain. In germline, CDR1 is DFQATT, CDR2 SNEGSKA (reference sequence). Trimming pared 0 bases from V and 5 bases from J, leaving 13 bases between. There are 14 residues in the CDR3. The CDR3 sequence is CSARDSRSGETQYF. The CDR3 DNA reads as TGCAGTGCTAGAGATAGTCGGAGTGGGGAGACCCAGTACTTC.

This clonotype was counted between two and nine times. The chain recombines TRBV30 with TRBJ2-4, with D perhaps matching TRBD1 (6 bases). CDR1 GTSNPN and CDR2 SVGIG come from the germline V gene (reference sequence). The CDR3 has 14 residues. V dropped 4 bases and J dropped 1 base, with 11 bases sitting between them. The CDR3, as DNA: TGTGCCTGGACGACCCAGGGGGCCAAAAACATTCAGTACTTC. Translation: CAWTTQGAKNIQYF.

The rearrangement uses TRBV7-3 and TRBJ2-7, with TRBD2 as a possible D gene (7 bases). Germline V gene data show CDR1 as SGHTA and CDR2 as FQGTGA. This CDR3 spans 14 amino acids. V was trimmed by 1 base and J by 2 bases, leaving 9 bases between them. DNA of the CDR3: TGTGCCAGCAGCTTAAGCGGGGGCACCTACGAGCAGTACTTC. Amino acid sequence: CASSLSGGTYEQYF.

The chain combines TRBV29-1 with TRBJ2-1; 9 nucleotides agree with TRBD2. This CDR3 spans 16 amino acids. Trimming at V came to 2 bases and at J to 5 bases, leaving 10 bases not matched to a gene. CDR1 is SQVTM and CDR2 is ANQGSEA in the germline V gene. In nucleotides, the CDR3 is TGCAGCGTTGAAAATGCGGGAGGGCCGACCGACAATGAGCAGTTCTTC. This sequence encodes CSVENAGGPTDNEQFF.